This T cell receptor beta chain emerged from a study of post-analysis software for immune sequencing data. Notes on the study in general: Among roughly 5 TRBV segments more frequent in patients than controls were TRBV5-6, TRBV5-1 and TRBV20-1.

A word on this clonotype: Antigen: not known.

Prepared libraries of TCR beta cDNA carried unique molecular identifiers. TCRdb called the PCR reads again in MiXCR, with one record for every CDR3 protein. Counted here are 750,000 to 950,000 distinct CDR3 sequences, around 42% occurring once; the ten biggest clones make up 4.9%. This CDR3 is built from 15 residues. From germline, CDR1 is SQVTM and CDR2 ANQGSEA. The ends lost 0 bases at V and 10 bases at J; junction bases unmatched: 12. The rearrangement links TRBV29-1 to TRBJ2-1; 7 bases match TRBD2. The sequence derives from a girl aged 5-17 years with multiple sclerosis. The sequenced material came from blood. CDR3 in amino acids: CSVEDPIPTSQEQFF. CDR3 nucleotide sequence: TGCAGCGTTGAAGATCCCATACCGACTAGCCAAGAGCAGTTCTTC.